Below are 7 T cell receptor beta chains sequenced from a single sample in a study of blood T cell repertoires in COVID-19 (dated by TCRdb to 2018 to 2020). Receptors were amplified or captured by the immunoSEQ multiplex PCR assay. TCRdb stores this immuneACCESS table with in-frame sequences only. Part of the clones is absent; in the studies checked, under half of the shortfall reflects unresolved V genes, and no reason is known for the rest. For this sample there are approximately 130,000 clones; about 83% appear just once. The ten largest clones add up to about 6.3% of the sample. The source material was peripheral blood. These receptors came from a man at least 80 years old with active or convalescent COVID-19.

This clone was observed once. The V and J genes are TRBV11-2 and TRBJ2-2; D might be TRBD1 (7 bases). Germline CDR1 is SGHAT and CDR2 is FQNNGV. V dropped 7 bases and J dropped 5 bases, with 20 bases sitting between them. The CDR3 length is 16 residues. CDR3 region: CASTRWRGRSTGELFF. The CDR3, as DNA: TGTGCCAGCACCCGGTGGAGGGGGCGATCGACCGGGGAGCTGTTTTTT.

The chain couples TRBV21-1 to TRBJ2-7; the D segment call TRBD1 is taken from the table without a DNA check. TRBV21-1 represents a pseudogene. CDR3 size: 18 residues. The CDR3, as DNA: TGTGCCAGCAGCAAAGACGGCGGTCTTCGCTCAGGGGCCTACGAGCAGTACTTC. Translated: CASSKDGGLRSGAYEQYF.

This clone has only a few counts. CDR3 residues: CASSEGINYGYTF. The DNA of the CDR3 is TGTGCCAGCAGTGAAGGCATCAACTATGGCTACACCTTC. The chain couples TRBV25-1 to TRBJ1-2; D unresolved. The CDR3 has 13 residues. V was trimmed by 2 bases and J by 2 bases, leaving 6 bases between them. Germline loops: CDR1 MGHDK, CDR2 SYGVNS.

In DNA form, the CDR3 reads TGTGCCAGTAGTACTCAGACAGCGAACTATGGCTACACCTTC. Amino acid sequence: CASSTQTANYGYTF. V and J are TRBV19 and TRBJ1-2, with D possibly matching TRBD1 (5 bases). This CDR3 has 14 residues. The germline gives CDR1 LNHDA, CDR2 SQIVND (reference sequence). Trimming pared 4 bases from V and 2 bases from J, leaving 11 bases between.

The CDR3 DNA reads as TGTGCCAGCAGCATCCAGGGTACAGATACGCAGTATTTT. Translating gives CASSIQGTDTQYF. The chain couples TRBV7-3 to TRBJ2-3; D might be TRBD1 (5 bases). V lost 5 bases, J lost 3 bases, and 9 bases lay in between. The germline V gene has CDR1 SGHTA and CDR2 FQGTGA. This CDR3 comprises 13 residues.

The rearrangement joins TRBV5-1 to TRBJ2-7; the D gene is possibly TRBD1 (5 bases). The CDR3 extends over 13 amino acids. Germline lookup yields CDR1 SGHRS and CDR2 YFSETQ. The V end lost 1 base, the J end lost 4 bases, and 9 bases lay between the germline ends. In DNA, the CDR3 is TGCGCCAGCAGCTTGCGGCAGGGTTACGAGCAGTACTTC. Protein: CASSLRQGYEQYF.

The V call is TRBV5-1, the J call TRBJ2-2, with 8 bases that match TRBD2. J gave up 4 bases and V 5 bases, and 4 bases lay outside the gene matches. CDR1 and CDR2 (germline): SGHRS, YFSETQ. This CDR3 is built from 14 residues. In DNA, the CDR3 is TGCGCCAGCAGACTAGCGGTCAGCACCGGGGAGCTGTTTTTT. Amino acid sequence: CASRLAVSTGELFF.